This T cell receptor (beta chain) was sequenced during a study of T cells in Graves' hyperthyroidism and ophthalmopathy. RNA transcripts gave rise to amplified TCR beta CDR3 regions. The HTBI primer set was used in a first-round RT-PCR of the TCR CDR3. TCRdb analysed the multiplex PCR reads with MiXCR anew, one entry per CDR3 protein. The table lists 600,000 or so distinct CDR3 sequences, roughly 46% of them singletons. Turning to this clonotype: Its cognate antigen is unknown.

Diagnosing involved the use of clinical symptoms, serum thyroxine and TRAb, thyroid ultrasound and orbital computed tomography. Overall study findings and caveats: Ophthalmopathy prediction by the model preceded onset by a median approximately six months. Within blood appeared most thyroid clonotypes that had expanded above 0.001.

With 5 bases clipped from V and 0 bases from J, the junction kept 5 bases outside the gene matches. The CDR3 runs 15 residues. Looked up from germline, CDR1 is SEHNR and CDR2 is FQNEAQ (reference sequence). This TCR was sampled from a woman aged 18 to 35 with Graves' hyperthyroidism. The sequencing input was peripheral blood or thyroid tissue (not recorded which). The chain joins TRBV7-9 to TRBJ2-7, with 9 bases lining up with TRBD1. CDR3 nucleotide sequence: TGTGCCAGCAGCACCGGACAGGGGTTCTCCTACGAGCAGTACTTC. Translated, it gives CASSTGQGFSYEQYF.